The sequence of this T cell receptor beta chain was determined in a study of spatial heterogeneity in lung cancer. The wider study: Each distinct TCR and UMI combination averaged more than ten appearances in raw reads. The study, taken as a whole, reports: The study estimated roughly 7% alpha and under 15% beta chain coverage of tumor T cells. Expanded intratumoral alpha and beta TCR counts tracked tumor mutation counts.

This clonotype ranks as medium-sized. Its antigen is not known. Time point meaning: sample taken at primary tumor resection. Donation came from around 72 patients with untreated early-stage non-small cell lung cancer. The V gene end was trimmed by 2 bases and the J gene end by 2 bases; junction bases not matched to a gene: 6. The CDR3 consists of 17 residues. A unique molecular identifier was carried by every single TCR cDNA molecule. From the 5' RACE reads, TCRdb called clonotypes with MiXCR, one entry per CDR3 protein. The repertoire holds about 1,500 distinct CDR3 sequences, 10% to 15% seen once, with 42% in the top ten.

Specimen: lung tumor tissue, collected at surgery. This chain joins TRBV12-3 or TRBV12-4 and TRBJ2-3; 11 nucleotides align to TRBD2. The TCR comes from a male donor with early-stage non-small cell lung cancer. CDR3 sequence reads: CASSLMSTSGVTDTQYF. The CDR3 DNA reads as TGTGCCAGCAGTTTAATGTCGACTAGCGGGGTCACAGATACGCAGTATTTT.